This entry concerns a single T cell receptor (beta chain). The CDR3 is 14 residues long. The germline V gene has CDR1 SGHDT and CDR2 YYEEEE. With V trimmed by 4 bases and J by 2 bases, 3 bases remained unmatched. The data derive from a study of blood T cell repertoires in COVID-19. Study as a whole: COVID-19 samples from acute and convalescent phases originated in the United States, Italy and Spain. Sample material is recorded as cDNA or gDNA derived from T cells, B-cell-depleted T cells, or PBMCs.

Per the study methods: Quantification of nucleated cells was approximated via reference gene primer amplification. Only in-frame clones appear in the TCRdb table, and some are missing; sequencing was by immunoSEQ multiplex PCR. The V and J calls and the clone size are those of that table, but D and trimming were determined from the DNA. The sample carries 250,000 to 300,000 clones, approximately 91% recorded once. The clonotype originates from a woman younger than 45 with COVID-19, enrolled during active disease. Sequencing was carried out using peripheral blood. This rearrangement joins TRBV5-6 to TRBJ1-2, with 9 bases fitting TRBD1. DNA of the CDR3: TGTGCCAGCAGCGGCGACAGGGGGAACTATGGCTACACCTTC. Its protein product is CASSGDRGNYGYTF.